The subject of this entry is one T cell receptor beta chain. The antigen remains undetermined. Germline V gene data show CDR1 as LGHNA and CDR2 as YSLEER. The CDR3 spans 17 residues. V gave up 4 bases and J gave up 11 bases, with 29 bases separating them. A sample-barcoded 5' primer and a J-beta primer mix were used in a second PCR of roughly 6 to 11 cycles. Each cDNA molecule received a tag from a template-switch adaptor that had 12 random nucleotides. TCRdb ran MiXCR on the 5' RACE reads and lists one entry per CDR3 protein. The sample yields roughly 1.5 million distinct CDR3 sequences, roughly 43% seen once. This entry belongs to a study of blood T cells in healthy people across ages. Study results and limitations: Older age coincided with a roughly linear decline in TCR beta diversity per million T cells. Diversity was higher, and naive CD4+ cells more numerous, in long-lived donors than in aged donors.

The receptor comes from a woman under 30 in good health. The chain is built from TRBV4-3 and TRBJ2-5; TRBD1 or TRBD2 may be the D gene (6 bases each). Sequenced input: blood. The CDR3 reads CASSLILGGGRYNEQYF. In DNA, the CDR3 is TGCGCCAGCAGCCTCATCCTCGGAGGGGGTCGCTACAATGAGCAGTACTTC.